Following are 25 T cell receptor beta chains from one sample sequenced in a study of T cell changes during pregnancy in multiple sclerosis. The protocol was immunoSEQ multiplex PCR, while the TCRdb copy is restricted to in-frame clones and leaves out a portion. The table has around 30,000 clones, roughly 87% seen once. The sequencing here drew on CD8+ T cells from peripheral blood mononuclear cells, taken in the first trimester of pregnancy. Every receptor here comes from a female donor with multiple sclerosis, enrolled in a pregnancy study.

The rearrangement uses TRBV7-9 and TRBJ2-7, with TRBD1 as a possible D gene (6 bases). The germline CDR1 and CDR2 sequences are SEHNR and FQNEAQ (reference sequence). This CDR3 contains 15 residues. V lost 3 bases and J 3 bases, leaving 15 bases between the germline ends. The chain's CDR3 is CASSFQDSENYEQYF. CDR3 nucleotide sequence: TGTGCCAGCAGCTTCCAGGACAGCGAAAACTACGAGCAGTACTTC.

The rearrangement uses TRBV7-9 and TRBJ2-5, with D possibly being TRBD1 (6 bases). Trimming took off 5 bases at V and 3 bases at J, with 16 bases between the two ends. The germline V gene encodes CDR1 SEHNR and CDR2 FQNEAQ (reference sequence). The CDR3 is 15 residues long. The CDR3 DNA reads TGTGCCAGCAGCAGGGGTTCGGACAGAGAAGAGACCCAGTACTTC. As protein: CASSRGSDREETQYF.

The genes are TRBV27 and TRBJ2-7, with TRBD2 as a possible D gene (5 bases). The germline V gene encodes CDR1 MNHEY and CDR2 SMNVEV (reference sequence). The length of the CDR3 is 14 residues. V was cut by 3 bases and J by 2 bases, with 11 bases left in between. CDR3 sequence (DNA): TGTGCCAGCAGTTTTGGACCGGAGGCCTACGAGCAGTACTTC. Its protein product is CASSFGPEAYEQYF.

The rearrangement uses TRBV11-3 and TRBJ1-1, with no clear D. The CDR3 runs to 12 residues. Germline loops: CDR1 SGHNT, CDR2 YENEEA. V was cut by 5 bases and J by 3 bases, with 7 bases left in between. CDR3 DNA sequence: TGTGCCAGCAGCCCTGGGCACACTGAAGCTTTCTTT. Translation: CASSPGHTEAFF.

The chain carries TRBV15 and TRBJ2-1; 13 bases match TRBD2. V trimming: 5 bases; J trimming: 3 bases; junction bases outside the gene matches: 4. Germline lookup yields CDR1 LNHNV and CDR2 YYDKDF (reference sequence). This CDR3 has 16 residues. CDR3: CATSRGTSGIYNEQFF. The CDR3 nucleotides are TGTGCCACCAGCCGCGGGACTAGCGGGATCTACAATGAGCAGTTCTTC.

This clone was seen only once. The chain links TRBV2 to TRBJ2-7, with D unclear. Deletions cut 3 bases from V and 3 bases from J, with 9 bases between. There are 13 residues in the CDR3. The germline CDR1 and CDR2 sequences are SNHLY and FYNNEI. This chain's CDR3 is CASSEERYYEQYF. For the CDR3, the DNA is TGTGCCAGCAGTGAGGAGAGATACTACGAGCAGTACTTC.

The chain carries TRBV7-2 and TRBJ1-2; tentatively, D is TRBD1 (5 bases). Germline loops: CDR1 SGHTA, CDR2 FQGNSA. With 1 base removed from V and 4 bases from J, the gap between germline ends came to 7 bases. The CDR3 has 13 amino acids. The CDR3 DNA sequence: TGTGCCAGCAGCTTAGGGGGCGCCTATGGCTACACCTTC. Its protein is CASSLGGAYGYTF.

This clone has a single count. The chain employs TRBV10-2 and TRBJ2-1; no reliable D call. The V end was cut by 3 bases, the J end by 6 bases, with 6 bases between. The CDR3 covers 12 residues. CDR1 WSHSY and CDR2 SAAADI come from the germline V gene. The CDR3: CASSDYFNEQFF. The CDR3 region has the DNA TGCGCCAGCAGTGATTATTTCAATGAGCAGTTCTTC.

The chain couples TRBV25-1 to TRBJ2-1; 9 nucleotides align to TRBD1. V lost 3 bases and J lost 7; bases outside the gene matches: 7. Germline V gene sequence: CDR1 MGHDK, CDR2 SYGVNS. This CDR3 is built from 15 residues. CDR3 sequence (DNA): TGTGCCAGCAGTGATTTACAGGGGGCGACGAATGAGCAGTTCTTC. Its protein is CASSDLQGATNEQFF.

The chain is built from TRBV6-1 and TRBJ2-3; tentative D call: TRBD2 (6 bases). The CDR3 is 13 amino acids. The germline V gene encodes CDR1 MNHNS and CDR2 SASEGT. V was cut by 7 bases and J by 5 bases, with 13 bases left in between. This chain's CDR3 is CASTPTGEDTQYF. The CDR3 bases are TGTGCCAGCACGCCGACGGGGGAAGATACGCAGTATTTT.

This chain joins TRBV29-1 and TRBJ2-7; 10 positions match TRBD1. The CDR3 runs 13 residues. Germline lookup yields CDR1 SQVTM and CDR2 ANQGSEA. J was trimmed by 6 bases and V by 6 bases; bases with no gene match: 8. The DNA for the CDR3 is TGCAGCGTGGGGACAGGGGAGGATGGCGAGCAGTACTTC. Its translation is CSVGTGEDGEQYF.

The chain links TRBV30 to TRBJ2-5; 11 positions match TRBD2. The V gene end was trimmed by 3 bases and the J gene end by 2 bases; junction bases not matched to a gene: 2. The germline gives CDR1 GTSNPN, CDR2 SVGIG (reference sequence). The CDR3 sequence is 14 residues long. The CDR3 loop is CAWRRLAGQETQYF. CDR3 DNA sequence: TGTGCCTGGAGGAGACTAGCGGGACAAGAGACCCAGTACTTC.

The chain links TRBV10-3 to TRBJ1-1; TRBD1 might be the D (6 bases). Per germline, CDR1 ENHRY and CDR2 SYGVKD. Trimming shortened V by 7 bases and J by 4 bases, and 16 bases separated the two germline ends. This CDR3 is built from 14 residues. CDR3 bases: TGTGCCATCACTGAACAGGGAGGGGTCACTGAAGCTTTCTTT. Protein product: CAITEQGGVTEAFF.

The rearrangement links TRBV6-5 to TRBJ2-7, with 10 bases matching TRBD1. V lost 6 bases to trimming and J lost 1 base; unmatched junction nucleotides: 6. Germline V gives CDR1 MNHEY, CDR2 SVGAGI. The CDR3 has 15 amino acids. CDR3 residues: CASRTGGGISYEQYF. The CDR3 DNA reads TGTGCCAGCAGGACAGGGGGCGGAATATCCTACGAGCAGTACTTC.

The CDR3, as DNA: TGTGCCAGCAGTTACTCGACGAGAGGCACTGAAGCTTTCTTT. The encoded protein is CASSYSTRGTEAFF. The V call is TRBV6-5, the J call TRBJ1-1; D remains ambiguous. Germline V lookup: CDR1 MNHEY, CDR2 SVGAGI. V lost 0 bases to trimming and J lost 4 bases, with 9 bases between them. CDR3 length: 14 amino acids.

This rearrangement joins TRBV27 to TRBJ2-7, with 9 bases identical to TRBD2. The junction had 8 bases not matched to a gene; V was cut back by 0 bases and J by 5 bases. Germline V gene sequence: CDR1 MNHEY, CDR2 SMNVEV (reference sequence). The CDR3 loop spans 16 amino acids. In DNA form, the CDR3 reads TGTGCCAGCAGTTTATCTTCAGGGGGACTAGCCAACGAGCAGTACTTC. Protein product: CASSLSSGGLANEQYF.

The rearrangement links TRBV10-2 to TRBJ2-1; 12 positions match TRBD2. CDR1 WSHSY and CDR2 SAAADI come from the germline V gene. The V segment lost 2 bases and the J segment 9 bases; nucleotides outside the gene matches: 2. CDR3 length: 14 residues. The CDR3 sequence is CASSEPTSGSEQFF. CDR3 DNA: TGCGCCAGCAGTGAGCCGACTAGCGGGAGTGAGCAGTTCTTC.

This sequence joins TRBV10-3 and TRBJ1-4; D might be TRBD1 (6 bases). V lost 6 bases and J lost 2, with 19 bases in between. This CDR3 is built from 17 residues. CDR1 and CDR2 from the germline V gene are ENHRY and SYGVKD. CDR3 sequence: CAIRSGQTKPTNEKLFF. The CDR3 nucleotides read TGTGCCATCAGATCAGGACAGACCAAACCCACTAATGAAAAACTGTTTTTT.

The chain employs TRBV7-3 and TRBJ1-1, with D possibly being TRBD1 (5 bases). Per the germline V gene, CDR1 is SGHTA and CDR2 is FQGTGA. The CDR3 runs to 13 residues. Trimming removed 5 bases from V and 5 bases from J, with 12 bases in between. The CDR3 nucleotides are TGTGCCAGCAGCCCGGACATGACGACTGAAGCTTTCTTT. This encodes CASSPDMTTEAFF.

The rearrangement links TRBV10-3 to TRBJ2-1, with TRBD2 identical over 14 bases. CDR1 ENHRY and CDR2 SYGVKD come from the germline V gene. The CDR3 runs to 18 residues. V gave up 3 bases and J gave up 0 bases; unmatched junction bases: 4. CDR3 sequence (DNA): TGTGCCATCAGTGAAGTTGGGACTAGCGGGAGCTCCTACAATGAGCAGTTCTTC. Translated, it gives CAISEVGTSGSSYNEQFF.

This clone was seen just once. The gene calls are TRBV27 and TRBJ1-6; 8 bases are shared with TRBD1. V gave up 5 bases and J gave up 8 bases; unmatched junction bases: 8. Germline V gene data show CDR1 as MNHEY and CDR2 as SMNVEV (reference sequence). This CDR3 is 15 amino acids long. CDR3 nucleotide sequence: TGTGCCAGCAGTCCGACAGGGGAGGGGTATTCACCCCTCCACTTT. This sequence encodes CASSPTGEGYSPLHF.

CDR3 sequence (DNA): TGTGCCAGCAGTTACGACGGGAGGGCCAAGGATACGCAGTATTTT. Its translation: CASSYDGRAKDTQYF. V usage is TRBV6-5 and J usage is TRBJ2-3, with TRBD2 identical over 8 bases. From germline, CDR1 is MNHEY and CDR2 SVGAGI. V lost 2 bases and J lost 6; bases outside the gene matches: 7. The CDR3 loop spans 15 amino acids.

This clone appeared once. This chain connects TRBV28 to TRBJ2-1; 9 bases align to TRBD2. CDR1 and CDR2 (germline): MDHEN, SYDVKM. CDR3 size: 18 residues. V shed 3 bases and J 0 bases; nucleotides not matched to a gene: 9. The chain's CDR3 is CASSFYSDSGSSYNEQFF. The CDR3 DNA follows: TGTGCCAGCAGTTTCTATAGCGATAGCGGGAGCTCCTACAATGAGCAGTTCTTC.

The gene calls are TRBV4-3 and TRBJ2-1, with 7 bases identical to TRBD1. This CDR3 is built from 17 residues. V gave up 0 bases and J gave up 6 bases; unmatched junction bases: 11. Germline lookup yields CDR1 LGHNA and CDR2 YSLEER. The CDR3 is CASSQDSMTGNPNEQFF. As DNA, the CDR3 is TGCGCCAGCAGCCAAGATAGTATGACAGGGAACCCCAATGAGCAGTTCTTC.

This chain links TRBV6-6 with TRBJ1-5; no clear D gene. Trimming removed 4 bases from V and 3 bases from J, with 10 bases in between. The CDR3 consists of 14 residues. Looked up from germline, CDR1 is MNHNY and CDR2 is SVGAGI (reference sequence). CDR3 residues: CASSFLSYNQPQHF. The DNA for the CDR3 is TGTGCCAGCAGTTTCTTGAGTTACAATCAGCCCCAGCATTTT.